One sample yielded the 25 T cell receptor beta chains listed below, sequenced in a study of blood T cell repertoires in COVID-19. Clones were read by immunoSEQ multiplex PCR, and TCRdb kept only the in-frame ones, dropping some. The table shows around 250,000 clones, with about four fifths occurring only once. Sequenced material: peripheral blood. The receptors come from a man in his fifties with active or convalescent COVID-19.

A few counts support this clone. The rearrangement joins TRBV5-1 to TRBJ2-1, with D maybe TRBD2 (6 bases). This CDR3 region has 15 residues. Trimming left V 4 bases short and J 4 bases short, with 15 bases between. In germline, CDR1 is SGHRS, CDR2 YFSETQ. CDR3 coding DNA: TGCGCCAGCAGCACCGGACCGGGGGTATACAATGAGCAGTTCTTC. It specifies CASSTGPGVYNEQFF.

V gene TRBV3-1 (or the pseudogene TRBV3-2) combines with J gene TRBJ1-6, with D possibly TRBD1 on 5 matching bases. The length of the CDR3 is 14 residues. CDR1 is LGHDT and CDR2 is YNNKEL in the germline V gene (reference sequence). Trimming left V 5 bases short and J 9 bases short, with 14 bases between. The CDR3 protein is CASSTYQGISPLHF. The DNA for the CDR3 is TGTGCCAGCAGCACCTATCAGGGAATTTCACCCCTCCACTTT.

This clone has more than one count but fewer than ten. V usage is TRBV11-2 and J usage is TRBJ1-3; D is possibly TRBD1 (6 bases). Trimming cost V 5 bases and J 8 bases, with 22 bases left between them. The germline gives CDR1 SGHAT, CDR2 FQNNGV. The CDR3 length is 16 residues. CDR3 in DNA: TGTGCCAGCAGCACCCAAAGGGGGACAAACTACGACACCATATATTTT. It is translated as CASSTQRGTNYDTIYF.

The rearrangement links TRBV29-1 to TRBJ2-1; TRBD1 agrees at 9 bases. Germline CDR1 is SQVTM and CDR2 is ANQGSEA. The CDR3 has 15 residues. The J segment lost 6 bases and the V segment lost 2 bases, leaving 8 bases of the junction unmatched. The CDR3 spells CSVEPGQGIGNEQFF. DNA of the CDR3: TGCAGCGTTGAACCGGGACAGGGAATTGGCAATGAGCAGTTCTTC.

The chain combines TRBV19 with TRBJ2-7; D may be TRBD1 (6 bases). The V end lost 6 bases, the J end lost 0 bases, and 15 bases lay between the germline ends. Germline CDR1 and CDR2: LNHDA and SQIVND (reference sequence). CDR3 length: 15 residues. The CDR3 DNA reads as TGTGCCAGTAGCCCAATCCAGGGGAGCTCCTACGAGCAGTACTTC. This codes for CASSPIQGSSYEQYF.

The genes are TRBV19 and TRBJ2-3, with 15 nucleotides matching TRBD2. This CDR3 has 18 amino acids. Per the germline V gene, CDR1 is LNHDA and CDR2 is SQIVND (reference sequence). Germline trimming cut 4 bases from V and 1 base from J; bases unmatched to any gene: 6. CDR3 bases: TGTGCCAGTAGTAGGGGACTAGCGGGGGGAAGAGGCACAGATACGCAGTATTTT. Amino acid sequence: CASSRGLAGGRGTDTQYF.

V usage is TRBV18 and J usage is TRBJ1-6, with D possibly TRBD1 on 6 matching bases. Germline CDR1 and CDR2: KGHSH and LQKENI. V was cut by 3 bases and J by 7 bases, with 10 bases left in between. The CDR3 has 14 amino acids. CDR3 nucleotide sequence: TGTGCCAGCTCACCCCCACAGGGAAATTCACCCCTCCACTTT. This translates into CASSPPQGNSPLHF.

The chain joins TRBV30 to TRBJ1-6; no firm D call. The CDR3 runs to 16 residues. CDR1 GTSNPN and CDR2 SVGIG come from the germline V gene (reference sequence). Trimming cost V 0 bases and J 3 bases, with 12 bases left between them. CDR3 residues: CAWSVLGASYNSPLHF. Here the CDR3 DNA reads TGTGCCTGGAGTGTACTGGGAGCAAGCTATAATTCACCCCTCCACTTT.

In its sample, this clone was seen once. The chain recombines TRBV29-1 with TRBJ1-1; TRBD1 might be the D (6 bases). Per the germline V gene, CDR1 is SQVTM and CDR2 is ANQGSEA. V lost 1 base and J 5 bases, leaving 20 bases between the germline ends. The CDR3 loop spans 16 amino acids. CDR3 in DNA: TGCAGCGTTGAAGGCGACCCACGGGGGGCGTGGACTGAAGCTTTCTTT. Translating gives CSVEGDPRGAWTEAFF.

The CDR3 DNA reads TGTGCCACCAGTGAGTCGACAGTAATGAACACCGGGGAGCTGTTTTTT. This codes for CATSESTVMNTGELFF. The chain joins TRBV24-1 to TRBJ2-2, with D maybe TRBD1 (5 bases). V was cut by 4 bases and J by 1 base, with 12 bases left in between. The CDR3 length is 16 residues. The germline V gene encodes CDR1 KGHDR and CDR2 SFDVKD.

This clone was found a few times. The chain has TRBV29-1 and TRBJ1-1, with 7 nucleotides matching TRBD1. Germline lookup yields CDR1 SQVTM and CDR2 ANQGSEA. V was clipped by 7 bases and J by 0 bases; unmatched bases: 5. The CDR3 loop spans 13 amino acids. The CDR3 DNA follows: TGCAGCGGGGGGACAGCCATGAACACTGAAGCTTTCTTT. Amino acids: CSGGTAMNTEAFF.

The V call is TRBV11-1, the J call TRBJ2-1; D perhaps matches TRBD2 (5 bases). The CDR3 runs 15 residues. Per the germline V gene, CDR1 is SGHAT and CDR2 is FQDESV (reference sequence). Trimming took off 5 bases at V and 5 bases at J, with 16 bases between the two ends. The CDR3 here is CASSPRTGNNNEQFF. The CDR3, as DNA: TGTGCCAGCAGCCCCAGGACTGGTAACAACAATGAGCAGTTCTTC.

This clone was recorded once. The chain recombines TRBV7-2 with TRBJ1-1, with no clear D. The CDR3 spans 14 residues. The germline V and J ends were trimmed by 2 bases and 5 bases, with 12 bases remaining between them. CDR1 is SGHTA, CDR2 FQGNSA, per germline. The CDR3 nucleotides read TGTGCCAGCAGCTTAATCCCGGGTAGAACTGAAGCTTTCTTT. This codes for CASSLIPGRTEAFF.

The CDR3 DNA is TGTGCCAGCAGTTTACAGGGGGCCACTGAAGCTTTCTTT. The encoded protein is CASSLQGATEAFF. The chain links TRBV6-5 to TRBJ1-1; 9 bases line up with TRBD1. V lost 4 bases to trimming and J lost 4 bases; unmatched junction nucleotides: 1. Germline loops: CDR1 MNHEY, CDR2 SVGAGI. This CDR3 region has 13 residues.

This chain joins TRBV16 and TRBJ1-1, with 7 bases identical to TRBD1. Germline lookup yields CDR1 KGHSY and CDR2 FQNENV. V shed 0 bases and J 4 bases; nucleotides not matched to a gene: 2. This CDR3 spans 14 amino acids. CDR3 in DNA: TGTGCCAGCAGCCAATCGACAGGGTCCACTGAAGCTTTCTTT. Its translation is CASSQSTGSTEAFF. The entire variable domain, with the rest obtained from reference TRBV16 and TRBJ1-1, is as follows: GEEVAQTPKHLVRGEGQKAKLYCAPIKGHSYVFWYQQVLKNEFKFLISFQNENVFDETGMPKERFSAKCLPNSPCSLEIQATKLEDSAVYFCASSQSTGSTEAFFGQGTRLTVV.

This sequence joins TRBV19 and TRBJ1-6; D ambiguous. Trimming pared 5 bases from V and 5 bases from J, leaving 10 bases between. Per the germline V gene, CDR1 is LNHDA and CDR2 is SQIVND (reference sequence). The CDR3 runs 14 residues. CDR3 DNA: TGTGCCAGTAGTCTGAGACACAATAATTCACCCCTCCACTTT. As protein: CASSLRHNNSPLHF.

CDR3 nucleotide sequence: TGTGCCAGCTCCGCTAGCGGGGGGTACAATGAGCAGTTCTTC. Its protein is CASSASGGYNEQFF. The chain joins TRBV18 to TRBJ2-1, with 11 positions matching TRBD2. This CDR3 spans 14 amino acids. After removal of 6 bases from V and 4 bases from J, the junction contained 2 bases not matched to a gene. Germline assignment: CDR1 KGHSH and CDR2 LQKENI.

The V call is TRBV6-5, the J call TRBJ2-6; no firm D call. V lost 5 bases to trimming and J lost 4 bases, with 9 bases between them. From germline, CDR1 is MNHEY and CDR2 SVGAGI. This CDR3 contains 14 residues. The CDR3 sequence: CASSNREGANVLTF. CDR3 bases: TGTGCCAGCAGTAACCGAGAGGGGGCCAACGTCCTGACTTTC.

V and J are TRBV7-2 and TRBJ1-5, with D hard to call. The germline V and J ends were trimmed by 5 bases and 0 bases, with 11 bases remaining between them. Germline V lookup: CDR1 SGHTA, CDR2 FQGNSA. The CDR3 totals 15 residues. This CDR3 is CASSATRDSNQPQHF. CDR3 DNA: TGTGCCAGCAGCGCTACTCGAGATAGCAATCAGCCCCAGCATTTT.

The rearrangement uses TRBV20-1 and TRBJ2-3; the D gene is possibly TRBD2 (5 bases). The CDR3 totals 13 residues. Trimming left V 3 bases short and J 6 bases short, with 13 bases between. Germline values: CDR1 DFQATT, CDR2 SNEGSKA (reference sequence). The CDR3 bases are TGCAGTGCTAGTGAAAGTTGGAGGGATACGCAGTATTTT. It encodes CSASESWRDTQYF.

The CDR3 sequence: CASNGLAGSTGELFF. The CDR3 region has the DNA TGTGCCAGCAATGGACTAGCGGGGTCCACCGGGGAGCTGTTTTTT. This chain links TRBV6-6 with TRBJ2-2; TRBD2 agrees at 12 bases. CDR3 length equals 15 residues. Germline-derived CDR1 and CDR2 are MNHNY and SVGAGI (reference sequence). Trimming removed 7 bases from V and 4 bases from J; junction bases left unmatched: 4.

This clone was observed a few times. This chain links TRBV19 with TRBJ1-5; 7 bases match TRBD1. J lost 6 bases, V lost 8 bases, and 10 bases had no gene match. The CDR3 contains 14 residues. Germline V gene lookup returns CDR1 LNHDA and CDR2 SQIVND (reference sequence). Here the CDR3 reads CASRAYRGRQPQHF. DNA for the CDR3: TGTGCCAGTCGGGCCTACAGGGGTCGTCAGCCCCAGCATTTT.

This chain's CDR3 is CASKPGQQNEKLFF. The CDR3 DNA is TGTGCCAGTAAGCCGGGACAGCAAAATGAAAAACTGTTTTTT. V gene TRBV19 combines with J gene TRBJ1-4; 7 bases are shared with TRBD1. After removal of 7 bases from V and 5 bases from J, the junction contained 7 bases not matched to a gene. This CDR3 is built from 14 residues. Germline assignment: CDR1 LNHDA and CDR2 SQIVND (reference sequence).

In this sample, this clone turned up once. The chain links TRBV18 to TRBJ2-5; 8 nucleotides agree with TRBD2. After removal of 3 bases from V and 0 bases from J, the junction contained 6 bases not matched to a gene. The germline gives CDR1 KGHSH, CDR2 LQKENI. The CDR3 covers 16 residues. CDR3 loop: CASSPTGGGYQETQYF. In nucleotides, the CDR3 is TGTGCCAGCTCACCTACCGGCGGGGGGTACCAAGAGACCCAGTACTTC.

The V and J genes are TRBV6-5 and TRBJ1-6; the D gene is possibly TRBD1 (5 bases). V was clipped by 2 bases and J by 10 bases, with 9 bases between them. This CDR3 comprises 13 residues. Germline lookup yields CDR1 MNHEY and CDR2 SVGAGI. This CDR3 reads CASSYQPGSPLHF. CDR3 DNA sequence: TGTGCCAGCAGTTACCAACCAGGGTCACCCCTCCACTTT.